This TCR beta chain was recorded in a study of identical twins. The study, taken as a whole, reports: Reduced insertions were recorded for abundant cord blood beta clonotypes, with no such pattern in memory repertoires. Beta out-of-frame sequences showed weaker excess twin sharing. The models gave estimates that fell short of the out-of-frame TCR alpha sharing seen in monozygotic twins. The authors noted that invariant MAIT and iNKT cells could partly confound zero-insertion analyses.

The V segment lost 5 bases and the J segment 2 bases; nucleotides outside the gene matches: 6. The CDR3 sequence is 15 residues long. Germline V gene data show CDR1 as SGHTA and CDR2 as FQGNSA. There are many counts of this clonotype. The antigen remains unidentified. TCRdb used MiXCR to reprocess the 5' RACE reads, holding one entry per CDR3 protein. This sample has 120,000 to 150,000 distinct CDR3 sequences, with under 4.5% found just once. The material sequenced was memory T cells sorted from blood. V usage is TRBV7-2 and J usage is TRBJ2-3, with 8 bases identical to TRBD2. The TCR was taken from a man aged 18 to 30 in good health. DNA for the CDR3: TGTGCCAGCAGCCCCCTTAGCGGGGTCACAGATACGCAGTATTTT. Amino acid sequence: CASSPLSGVTDTQYF.